This record concerns one T cell receptor (beta chain) sequence. Germline V CDR1 and CDR2: SGHTA, FQGNSA. Deletions cut 3 bases from V and 0 bases from J, with 12 bases between. CDR3 length: 16 amino acids. This library used roughly 0.4 ug RNA and molecular barcoded adaptors spanning alpha/delta and beta/gamma chains. MiXCR, run by TCRdb on the reads, gives a single entry per CDR3 protein. The top ten hold approximately 10% of the sample, which has around 130,000 distinct CDR3 sequences, about an eighth seen once. This sample stems from a study of read filtering for tumor transcriptome and immune sequencing. Study in general: After DNase treatment, RNA was made into whole-transcriptome libraries.

Sequenced material: a population of CD138-negative cells sorted from bone marrow. The V call is TRBV7-2, the J call TRBJ1-5; tentative D call: TRBD1 (5 bases). This TCR was sampled from a donor at least 40 years old with multiple myeloma. The CDR3 is CASSFRSGHSNQPQHF. The CDR3 DNA reads TGTGCCAGCAGCTTCAGGTCAGGGCATAGCAATCAGCCCCAGCATTTT. Full variable domain (missing parts from reference TRBV7-2 and TRBJ1-5): GAGVSQSPSNKVTEKGKDVELRCDPISGHTALYWYRQSLGQGLEFLIYFQGNSAPDKSGLPSDRFSAERTGGSVSTLTIQRTQQEDSAVYLCASSFRSGHSNQPQHFGDGTRLSIL.